This entry features one TCR beta chain sequence. Its specificity is not known. Time point in this sample: week 5, during vaccination. The content of each vaccine dose was 300 ug of mutant IDH1 20-mer peptide, and topical imiquimod accompanied it. This specimen comes from a study of a mutant IDH1 vaccine in newly diagnosed glioma. Study-wide context: Earlier care involved radiotherapy, temozolomide, or both, and the majority received both.

Method: immunoSEQ multiplex PCR; TCRdb's copy keeps in-frame clones and lacks some. This table holds fewer than 40,000 clones, approximately 50% found once. Trimming pared 0 bases from V and 3 bases from J, leaving 13 bases between. The germline V gene has CDR1 SGHRS and CDR2 YFSETQ. CDR3 length: 16 amino acids. The source was PBMCs, collected from a glioma patient whose treatment included an IDH1 peptide vaccine. V is TRBV5-1 and J is TRBJ1-3; a possible D gene is TRBD1 (6 bases). This TCR derives from a woman aged 18-30 years with glioma. The CDR3 is CASSLEGVSGGNTIYF. CDR3 DNA: TGCGCCAGCAGCTTGGAGGGGGTTTCGGGTGGAAACACCATATATTTT. The full variable domain, its missing parts supplied by reference TRBV5-1 and TRBJ1-3, is KAGVTQTPRYLIKTRGQQVTLSCSPISGHRSVSWYQQTPGQGLQFLFEYFSETQRNKGNFPGRFSGRQFSNSRSEMNVSTLELGDSALYLCASSLEGVSGGNTIYFGEGSWLTVV.